Included here is one T cell receptor beta chain sequence, with context. Its cognate antigen is unknown. Assay: immunoSEQ multiplex PCR; the TCRdb copy retains only in-frame clones and omits some. Of approximately 200,000 clones detected, approximately 90% appear once; the ten largest clones hold roughly 3.5%. This record comes from a study of T cell responses to AZD1222 COVID-19 vaccine. Study conclusions and caveats: Of spike-specific TCRs, nearly half reportedly target regions left unmutated in variants. Receipt of two AZD1222 doses was followed by a rise in Spike-specific TCR breadth and depth.

The V gene lost 2 bases and the J gene lost 8 bases, with 14 bases spanning the gap. This CDR3 has 14 residues. Germline assignment: CDR1 SGDLS and CDR2 YYNGEE. This TCR was sampled from an adult who received the AZD1222 COVID-19 vaccine. Specimen: peripheral blood, collected 28 days after the second AZD1222 dose. The rearrangement links TRBV9 to TRBJ2-1; D gene uncertain. The CDR3: CASSVRMGFHEQFF. The DNA for the CDR3 is TGTGCCAGCAGCGTTAGGATGGGGTTCCATGAGCAGTTCTTC.